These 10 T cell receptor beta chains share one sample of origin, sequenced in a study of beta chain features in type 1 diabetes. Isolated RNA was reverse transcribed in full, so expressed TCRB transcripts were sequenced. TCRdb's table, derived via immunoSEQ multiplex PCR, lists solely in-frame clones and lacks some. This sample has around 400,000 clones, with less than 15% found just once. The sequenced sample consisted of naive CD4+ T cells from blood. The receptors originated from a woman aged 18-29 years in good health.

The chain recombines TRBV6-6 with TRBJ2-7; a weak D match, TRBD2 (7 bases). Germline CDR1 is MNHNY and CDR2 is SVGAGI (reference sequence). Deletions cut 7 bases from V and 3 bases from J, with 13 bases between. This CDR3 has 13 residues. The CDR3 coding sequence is TGTGCCAGCACCCACAGGGAGGGCTACGAGCAGTACTTC. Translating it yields CASTHREGYEQYF.

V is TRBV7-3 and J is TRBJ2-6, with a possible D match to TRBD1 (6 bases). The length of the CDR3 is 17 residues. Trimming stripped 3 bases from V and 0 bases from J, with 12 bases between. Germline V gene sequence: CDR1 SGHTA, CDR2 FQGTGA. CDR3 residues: CASSLGHTSSGANVLTF. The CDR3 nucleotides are TGTGCCAGCAGCTTGGGACACACGAGCTCTGGGGCCAACGTCCTGACTTTC.

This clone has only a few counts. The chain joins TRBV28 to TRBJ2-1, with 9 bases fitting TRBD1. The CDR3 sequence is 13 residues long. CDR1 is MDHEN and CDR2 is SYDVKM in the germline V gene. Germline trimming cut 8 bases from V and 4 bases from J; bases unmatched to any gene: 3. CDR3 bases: TGTGCCAGCGCGACAGGGGGTTACAATGAGCAGTTCTTC. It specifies CASATGGYNEQFF.

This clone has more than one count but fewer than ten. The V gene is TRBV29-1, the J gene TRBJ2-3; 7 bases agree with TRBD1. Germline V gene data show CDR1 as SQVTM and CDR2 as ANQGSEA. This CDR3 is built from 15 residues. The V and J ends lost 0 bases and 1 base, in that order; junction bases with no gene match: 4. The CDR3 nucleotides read TGCAGCGTTGAAGAGACAGGGTTAGGCACAGATACGCAGTATTTT. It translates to CSVEETGLGTDTQYF.

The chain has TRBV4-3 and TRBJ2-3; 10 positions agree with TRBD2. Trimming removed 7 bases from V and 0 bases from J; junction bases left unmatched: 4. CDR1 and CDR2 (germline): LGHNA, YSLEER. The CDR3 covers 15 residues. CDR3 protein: CASTLGLASTDTQYF. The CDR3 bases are TGCGCCAGCACCCTGGGACTAGCGAGCACAGATACGCAGTATTTT.

The CDR3 DNA follows: TGTGCCAGCAGTGAGGCCAGGGGGTTTGATAATCCCGGGGAGCTGTTTTTT. Protein sequence: CASSEARGFDNPGELFF. The chain is built from TRBV6-1 and TRBJ2-2; 7 nucleotides agree with TRBD1. Looked up from germline, CDR1 is MNHNS and CDR2 is SASEGT. The length of the CDR3 is 17 residues. With 3 bases clipped from V and 6 bases from J, the junction kept 13 bases outside the gene matches.

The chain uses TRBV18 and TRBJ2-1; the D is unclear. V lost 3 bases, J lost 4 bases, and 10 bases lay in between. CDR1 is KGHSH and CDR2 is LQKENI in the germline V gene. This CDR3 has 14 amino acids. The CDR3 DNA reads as TGTGCCAGCTCACCGGGTCTACTATACAATGAGCAGTTCTTC. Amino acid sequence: CASSPGLLYNEQFF.

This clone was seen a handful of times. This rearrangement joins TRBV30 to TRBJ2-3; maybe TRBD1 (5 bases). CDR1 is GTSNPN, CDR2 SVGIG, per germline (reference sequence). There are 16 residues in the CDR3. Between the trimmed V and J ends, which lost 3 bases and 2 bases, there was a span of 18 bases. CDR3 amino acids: CAWRVGLFKVTDTQYF. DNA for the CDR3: TGTGCCTGGAGGGTGGGGCTCTTTAAGGTCACAGATACGCAGTATTTT.

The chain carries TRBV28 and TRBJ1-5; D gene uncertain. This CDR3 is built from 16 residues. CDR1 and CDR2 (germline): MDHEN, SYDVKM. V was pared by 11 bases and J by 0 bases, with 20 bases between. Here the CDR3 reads CAVRRPRGDSNQPQHF. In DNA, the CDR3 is TGTGCCGTCCGACGGCCCCGGGGAGATAGCAATCAGCCCCAGCATTTT.

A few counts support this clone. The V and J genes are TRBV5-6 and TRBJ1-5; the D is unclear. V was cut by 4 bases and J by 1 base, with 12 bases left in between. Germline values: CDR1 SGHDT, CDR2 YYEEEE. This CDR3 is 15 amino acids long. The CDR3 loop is CASSNLQSSNQPQHF. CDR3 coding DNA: TGTGCCAGCAGCAATCTACAGTCGAGCAATCAGCCCCAGCATTTT.